A selection of T cell receptor beta chains follows, all from one sample in a study of regulatory T cells in long-lasting Graves disease. MiXCR, run by TCRdb on the multiplex PCR reads, gives a single entry per CDR3 protein. The sample carries 400,000 to 500,000 distinct CDR3 sequences, 15% to 20% recorded once. This sample also appeared in a second study, on T cells in Graves' hyperthyroidism and ophthalmopathy.

The starting material was peripheral blood mononuclear cells (PBMCs), obtained at new diagnosis, from a patient treated with antithyroid drugs. These receptors were taken from a woman under 30 with Graves disease. Both conserved end residues are part of each CDR3. A D gene is named only where the DNA matches it firmly. Some rows mark clone size as missing; the rest say once, few, many or name a class of expanded clone.

-	few	TRBV7-2	TRBJ2-7	CASSLGGTQSSYEQYF	TGTGCCAGCAGCTTAGGCGGGACTCAAAGCTCCTACGAGCAGTACTTC
TRBD2	many	TRBV18	TRBJ2-3	CASSPAGGPTDTQYF	TGTGCCAGCTCGCCAGCGGGAGGGCCTACAGATACGCAGTATTTT
-	few	TRBV7-9	TRBJ1-6	CASSLLDGWDSPLHF	TGTGCCAGCAGCTTGTTGGACGGATGGGATTCACCCCTCCACTTT
-	-	TRBV19	TRBJ1-1	CASSIEANTEAFF	TGTGCCAGTAGTATCGAGGCGAACACTGAAGCTTTCTTT
-	few	TRBV5-4	TRBJ1-6	CASSLLLGSYNSPLHF	TGTGCCAGCAGCTTGCTCCTGGGTTCCTATAATTCACCCCTCCACTTT
-	-	TRBV4-1	TRBJ1-1	CASSTRAADTEAFF	TGCGCCAGCAGCACCCGGGCCGCGGACACTGAAGCTTTCTTT
-	many	TRBV13	TRBJ2-7	CASSPPVGGSYEQYF	TGTGCCAGCAGCCCCCCCGTGGGGGGATCCTACGAGCAGTACTTC
-	-	TRBV7-9	TRBJ2-2	CASKTTSTITGELFF	TGTGCCAGCAAAACGACTAGTACCATCACCGGGGAGCTGTTTTTT
TRBD1	few	TRBV5-1	TRBJ1-4	CASSTTGGQSEKLFF	TGCGCCAGCAGCACTACAGGGGGTCAGAGTGAAAAACTGTTTTTT
-	-	TRBV6-5	TRBJ1-2	CASSYPTGGLYGYTF	TGTGCCAGCAGTTACCCGACCGGGGGGCTCTATGGCTACACCTTC
TRBD2	many	TRBV2	TRBJ2-1	CASSPRGLAAEQFF	TGTGCCAGCAGTCCGAGAGGACTAGCCGCCGAGCAGTTCTTC
-	many	TRBV6-2/TRBV6-3	TRBJ2-1	CASRQTHEQFF	TGTGCCAGCAGACAAACCCATGAGCAGTTCTTC
TRBD2	many	TRBV27	TRBJ2-1	CASKELTSERGDEQFF	TGTGCCAGCAAGGAGTTGACTAGCGAGAGAGGCGATGAGCAGTTCTTC
TRBD2	few	TRBV20-1	TRBJ2-7	CSARSGTSGSYEQYF	TGCAGTGCTCGAAGTGGGACTAGCGGATCCTACGAGCAGTACTTC
-	many	TRBV3-1	TRBJ2-1	CASSTTYNEQFF	TGTGCCAGCAGCACAACCTACAATGAGCAGTTCTTC
TRBD1	-	TRBV24-1	TRBJ1-2	CATSAPGQGYTF	TGTGCCACCAGTGCGCCGGGACAGGGTTACACCTTC
TRBD2	many	TRBV28	TRBJ2-1	CASSPTRLAANNEQFF	TGTGCCAGCAGTCCCACCCGACTAGCGGCAAACAATGAGCAGTTCTTC
-	few	TRBV7-3	TRBJ1-1	CASSPHRRGGTEAFF	TGTGCCAGCAGCCCCCACCGACGGGGAGGGACTGAAGCTTTCTTT
TRBD1	many	TRBV28	TRBJ2-7	CASSLAGQGARYEQYF	TGTGCCAGCAGTTTAGCTGGACAGGGGGCGCGGTACGAGCAGTACTTC
TRBD1	few	TRBV28	TRBJ1-2	CASSWSQGSYGYTF	TGTGCCAGCAGTTGGTCACAGGGGAGCTATGGCTACACCTTC
-	few	TRBV5-1	TRBJ2-3	CASSLEYSTDGYSTDTQYF	TGCGCCAGCAGCTTGGAGTATTCAACCGACGGGTATAGCACAGATACGCAGTATTTT
-	many	TRBV7-3	TRBJ2-1	CASSWDSREANEQFF	TGTGCCAGCAGCTGGGACAGCAGGGAGGCGAATGAGCAGTTCTTC
TRBD2	many	TRBV28	TRBJ2-7	CASTGLYEQYF	TGTGCCAGCACGGGACTATACGAGCAGTACTTC
TRBD2	many	TRBV7-9	TRBJ2-7	CASSISGSSYEQYF	TGTGCCAGCAGCATAAGCGGGAGCTCCTACGAGCAGTACTTC
-	many	TRBV5-1	TRBJ2-1	CASNVADSYNEQFF	TGCGCCAGCAATGTGGCTGACTCCTACAATGAGCAGTTCTTC
-	-	TRBV5-1	TRBJ2-7	CASSRDTVGYEQYF	TGCGCCAGCAGCAGAGATACCGTCGGCTACGAGCAGTACTTC
TRBD1	-	TRBV19	TRBJ2-7	CASDPGQGPYEQYF	TGTGCCAGTGATCCGGGACAGGGGCCCTACGAGCAGTACTTC
-	many	TRBV27	TRBJ2-3	CASGFGDTDTQYF	TGTGCCAGCGGCTTTGGGGACACAGATACGCAGTATTTT
-	many	TRBV19	TRBJ2-1	CASSTGRDPSYNEQFF	TGTGCCAGTAGTACGGGGCGGGACCCCTCCTACAATGAGCAGTTCTTC
-	few	TRBV27	TRBJ2-7	CASSFRITPGRYEQYF	TGTGCCAGCAGTTTTCGTATTACTCCCGGCAGGTACGAGCAGTACTTC
TRBD2	many	TRBV3-1	TRBJ2-1	CASSTRASGRIYNEQFF	TGTGCCAGCAGCACTCGGGCTAGCGGGAGAATATACAATGAGCAGTTCTTC
-	many	TRBV7-8	TRBJ2-7	CASIPDEGGRYYEQYF	TGTGCCAGCATCCCCGACGAGGGGGGACGGTACTACGAGCAGTACTTC
-	many	TRBV20-1	TRBJ2-7	CSQRAYRAGQSYEQYF	TGCAGTCAAAGAGCCTACAGGGCTGGCCAATCCTACGAGCAGTACTTC
TRBD1	few	TRBV28	TRBJ1-2	CASSPAPEGVWDSNYGYTF	TGTGCCAGCAGTCCCGCCCCGGAAGGGGTTTGGGACAGCAACTATGGCTACACCTTC
-	-	TRBV3-1	TRBJ1-1	CASSQWEGGHTEAFF	TGTGCCAGCAGCCAATGGGAAGGGGGACACACTGAAGCTTTCTTT
TRBD2	many	TRBV27	TRBJ2-7	CASRTAGGPEVYEQYF	TGTGCCAGCAGGACAGCGGGAGGGCCTGAAGTCTACGAGCAGTACTTC
TRBD1	few	TRBV29-1	TRBJ2-7	CSVDGSGGESYEQYF	TGCAGCGTTGATGGTTCAGGGGGTGAAAGCTACGAGCAGTACTTC
TRBD2	many	TRBV27	TRBJ2-7	CASSLSLAGTYEQYF	TGTGCCAGCAGTTTAAGTCTAGCGGGAACCTACGAGCAGTACTTC
TRBD2	many	TRBV24-1	TRBJ2-1	CATSRTSGGMYNEQFF	TGTGCCACCAGTCGGACTAGCGGGGGGATGTACAATGAGCAGTTCTTC
-	many	TRBV3-1	TRBJ1-2	CASSQESVNYGYTF	TGTGCCAGCAGCCAAGAGTCAGTAAACTATGGCTACACCTTC
-	many	TRBV12-3/TRBV12-4	TRBJ2-7	CASSLATGGISYEQYF	TGTGCCAGCAGTTTAGCGACAGGAGGTATTTCCTACGAGCAGTACTTC
-	many	TRBV28	TRBJ2-7	CASSFSDSLIEQYF	TGTGCCAGCAGTTTTTCGGACAGTCTTATCGAGCAGTACTTC
-	many	TRBV5-1	TRBJ2-7	CASSLAGSVSMYEQYF	TGCGCCAGCAGCTTGGCCGGGAGCGTCAGTATGTACGAGCAGTACTTC
-	many	TRBV28	TRBJ2-3	CASSVGEIVRFTDTQYF	TGTGCCAGCAGTGTTGGGGAGATAGTCCGATTCACAGATACGCAGTATTTT
TRBD2	many	TRBV7-9	TRBJ2-7	CASSLGSGFYEQYF	TGTGCCAGCAGCTTAGGTAGCGGGTTCTACGAGCAGTACTTC
-	many	TRBV7-2	TRBJ2-5	CASSLGDFPGTQYF	TGTGCCAGCAGCTTAGGCGACTTCCCCGGGACCCAGTACTTC
-	-	TRBV7-2	TRBJ2-1	CASSLAGTAYNEQFF	TGTGCCAGCAGCTTAGCGGGGACCGCGTACAATGAGCAGTTCTTC
-	-	TRBV4-1	TRBJ1-2	CASSQGPGVGYGYTF	TGCGCCAGCAGCCAAGGCCCGGGGGTAGGCTATGGCTACACCTTC
-	few	TRBV30	TRBJ1-5	CAWSVWGNQPQHF	TGTGCCTGGAGTGTCTGGGGCAATCAGCCCCAGCATTTT
-	many	TRBV20-1	TRBJ2-5	CSARGLGSQETQYF	TGCAGTGCTAGAGGACTAGGCTCGCAAGAGACCCAGTACTTC
-	-	TRBV5-1	TRBJ2-1	CASTGGHEQFF	TGCGCCAGCACTGGGGGGCATGAGCAGTTCTTC
TRBD1	many	TRBV27	TRBJ1-5	CASSLTGEDQPQHF	TGTGCCAGCAGTCTTACAGGGGAGGACCAGCCCCAGCATTTT
TRBD2	many	TRBV29-1	TRBJ2-3	CSVRGLGTDTQYF	TGCAGCGTTCGGGGACTAGGCACAGATACGCAGTATTTT
-	few	TRBV6-1	TRBJ2-1	CASSEADFEQFF	TGTGCCAGCAGTGAAGCGGATTTTGAGCAGTTCTTC
-	-	TRBV2	TRBJ1-5	CASSQGSPGPQHF	TGTGCCAGCAGCCAGGGGTCCCCGGGGCCCCAGCATTTT
-	many	TRBV7-3	TRBJ2-6	CASSLSFSSGANVLTF	TGTGCCAGCAGCTTAAGTTTCTCCTCTGGGGCCAACGTCCTGACTTTC